The T cell receptor (beta chain) described here comes from a study of brain metastases from non-small cell lung cancer (dated by TCRdb to the late 2010s). Background on the whole study: The study profiled the immune microenvironment of paired resected primary tumors and brain metastases from non-small-cell lung cancer patients.

From the cysteine through the phenylalanine, the CDR3 covers 15 amino acids. Kept here is only the CDR3 DNA, which spans 45 bases and is read in frame from base 1. Deletion took 5 bases off V and 1 base off J, with a span of 13 bases between the germline ends. CDR1 and CDR2 are read off the germline V gene (reference sequence) as LNHDA and SQIVND. As for this clone: The specificity of this receptor is unknown. One base away there is no much larger clone; base qualities are not given.

The cohort comprised 39 patients with surgically resected non-small-cell lung cancer who had both primary tumor and brain metastasis specimens. Receptor libraries were prepared by the immunoSEQ multiplex PCR assay. Sequencing of the T-cell receptor beta chain repertoire was carried out together with a 770-gene immune expression panel. TCRdb carries this immuneACCESS record with in-frame sequences only. Its versions omit some clonotypes, under half of them owing to an unresolved V gene in the studies checked, with the rest unexplained. The sample table holds roughly 3,200 clones, of which around 95% were seen once. The ten largest account for 1.9% of the sample.

The clonotype comes from a donor over 35 with non-small cell lung cancer. The chain is assembled from TRBV19 and TRBJ2-3; the D gene could be either TRBD1 or TRBD2, each agreeing at 6 bases. The sequenced material came from tumor-adjacent normal tissue. The DNA reads as follows: TGTGCCAGTAGTCCCTCCCGGGGGCGCACAGATACGCAGTATTTT. It codes for CASSPSRGRTDTQYF.